A single TCR beta chain is shown here with its context. The sample originates from a study of blood T cell repertoires in COVID-19. Study-level background: Specimens from acute and convalescent COVID-19 originated in the United States, Italy and Spain.

The CDR3 has 14 amino acids. V dropped 0 bases and J dropped 7 bases, with 13 bases sitting between them. Germline values: CDR1 SGHRS, CDR2 YFSETQ. In terms of age and location, participants ranged from roughly 18 to 90 years and lived in fewer than 30 US areas. Allocation to cohorts depended on clinical history reported by the participants. The authors' processing: Using reference gene primer amplification, nucleated cell counts were estimated. Some clones are missing from TCRdb's copy, which holds only in-frame ones; the method was immunoSEQ multiplex PCR. Clonal size and the V and J genes are those of that table, whereas D and trimming came from the DNA. Seen here are over 200,000 clones, 89% observed once, and the top ten hold around 4.2%.

This receptor was taken from a woman in her twenties or thirties with acute COVID-19. The source material was PBMCs or T cells enriched from blood (not recorded which). The chain joins TRBV5-1 to TRBJ1-2; tentative D call: TRBD1 (5 bases). The CDR3 coding sequence is TGCGCCAGCAGCTTGGTTTCAGGGATGCGTGGCTACACCTTC. Amino acid sequence: CASSLVSGMRGYTF.